The T cell receptor (beta chain) under discussion was sequenced for a study of blood T cell repertoires in COVID-19. Study information: Donors in the United States, Italy and Spain gave samples during acute or convalescent COVID-19. Sample material is recorded as cDNA or gDNA derived from T cells, B-cell-depleted T cells, or PBMCs.

The length of the CDR3 is 17 residues. V lost 4 bases to trimming and J lost 8 bases; unmatched junction nucleotides: 19. Per the original methods: Nucleated cell counts were estimated from reference gene primer amplification. Sequencing used immunoSEQ multiplex PCR; TCRdb keeps in-frame clones, though not all of them. V and J calls and clone size are as listed in that table; D and trimming were resolved from the DNA. The table has about 94,000 clones, about 80% seen once. The chain joins TRBV23-1 to TRBJ1-2; 7 nucleotides line up with TRBD1. TRBV23-1 is filed as an ORF, its function uncertain. The sample was peripheral blood. The source is a human donor in a cohort sampled during active COVID-19. CDR3 protein: CASSPGGDSGGLKGYTF. CDR3 sequence (DNA): TGCGCCAGCAGTCCGGGAGGGGACAGCGGCGGGCTAAAAGGCTACACCTTC.